This passage covers 7 T cell receptor beta chains from one sample sequenced in a study of technical replicates of blood from a handful of donors. Only in-frame clones appear in the TCRdb table, and some are missing; sequencing was by immunoSEQ multiplex PCR. The top ten hold about 0.37% of the sample, which has nearly 80,000 clones, about 92% seen once. Material for sequencing was T cells isolated from PBMCs. Receptor source: a human donor in good health.

The chain recombines TRBV9 with TRBJ2-7, with a possible D match to TRBD1 (7 bases). Trimming cost V 4 bases and J 3 bases, with 14 bases left between them. CDR3 size: 14 residues. Looked up from germline, CDR1 is SGDLS and CDR2 is YYNGEE. The CDR3: CASSPDREDYEQYF. The CDR3 DNA is TGTGCCAGCAGCCCCGACAGGGAGGACTACGAGCAGTACTTC.

The genes are TRBV30 and TRBJ1-4; 7 positions agree with TRBD1. The ends lost 3 bases at V and 7 bases at J; junction bases unmatched: 17. The CDR3 has 17 residues. CDR1 is GTSNPN and CDR2 is SVGIG in the germline V gene (reference sequence). CDR3 in DNA: TGTGCCTGGAGCCCTTCTAATGGGCTAGGGGGCAGTGAAAAACTGTTTTTT. Its translation is CAWSPSNGLGGSEKLFF.

This clone appeared once. The chain joins TRBV28 to TRBJ2-1; no reliable D call. Germline CDR1 is MDHEN and CDR2 is SYDVKM. This CDR3 has 12 amino acids. V was cut by 2 bases and J by 5 bases, with 4 bases left in between. In nucleotides, the CDR3 is TGTGCCAGCAGTTTACAGAACAATGAGCAGTTCTTC. It codes for CASSLQNNEQFF.

About this clone itself: The junction and the germline gene differ at one end; a read error may be behind it. The rearrangement uses TRBV28 and TRBJ2-3; D might be TRBD1 (6 bases). Germline loops: CDR1 MDHEN, CDR2 SYDVKM. This CDR3 region has 13 residues. The CDR3 bases are TGTGCCAGCAGCCCACCCGGGACACTCCCAATTTTTTTT. Its protein is CASSPPGTLPIFF. Drawing the rest from reference TRBV28 and TRBJ2-3, the complete variable domain is DVKVTQSSRYLVKRTGEKVFLECVQDMDHENMFWYRQDPGLGLRLIYFSYDVKMKEKGDIPEGYSVSREKKERFSLILESASTNQTSMYLCASSPPGTLPIFFGPGTRLTVL.

The CDR3 DNA is TGCGCCAGCAGCCATAGCCCCTATAGCCTTTCTGGGGCCAACGTCCTGACTTTC. Protein sequence: CASSHSPYSLSGANVLTF. The rearrangement joins TRBV4-3 to TRBJ2-6; no clear D gene. The V gene lost 3 bases and the J gene lost 1 base, with 16 bases spanning the gap. Looked up from germline, CDR1 is LGHNA and CDR2 is YSLEER. This CDR3 comprises 18 residues.

The gene calls are TRBV27 and TRBJ2-7; D perhaps matches TRBD1 (6 bases). Germline-derived CDR1 and CDR2 are MNHEY and SMNVEV (reference sequence). V gave up 5 bases and J gave up 3 bases, with 11 bases separating them. The length of the CDR3 is 13 residues. CDR3: CASSLGAIYEQYF. CDR3 in DNA: TGTGCCAGCAGTCTGGGGGCCATCTACGAGCAGTACTTC.

The genes are TRBV2 and TRBJ2-7, with TRBD1 as a possible D gene (5 bases). Per germline, CDR1 SNHLY and CDR2 FYNNEI. The V gene lost 4 bases and the J gene lost 4 bases, with 14 bases spanning the gap. The CDR3 has 14 amino acids. CDR3 sequence (DNA): TGTGCCAGCAGTGTCTCGACAGCCAGGTACGAGCAGTACTTC. It yields the protein CASSVSTARYEQYF.